The text below deals with one T cell receptor beta chain. Antigen: not known. The sample originates from a study of post-analysis software for immune sequencing data. Findings of the study overall: Samples from one preparation batch, clustered by F measure, grouped strongly together. Diversity measured as normalized Chao1 was significantly lower in multiple sclerosis patients than in controls. Controls showed lower frequencies than patients for five TRBV segments, and TRBV5-6, TRBV5-1 and TRBV20-1 were among these.

V shed 0 bases and J 10 bases; nucleotides not matched to a gene: 13. Germline V gene sequence: CDR1 MNHEY, CDR2 SVGAGI. The CDR3 sequence is 18 residues long. Included in the TCR beta cDNA libraries were unique molecular identifiers. With roughly 0.9 to 10 million T cells as the source, a few hundred thousand cDNA molecules resulted. TCRdb re-called the PCR reads with MiXCR, one entry per CDR3 protein. The sample yields approximately 350,000 distinct CDR3 sequences, 30% to 45% seen once. The sequence was collected from a girl aged 5-17 years with multiple sclerosis. The chain combines TRBV6-5 with TRBJ2-1; 12 bases line up with TRBD2. Sample: blood. CDR3 amino acids: CASSYSGGLAGGFREQFF. CDR3 in DNA: TGTGCCAGCAGTTACTCAGGGGGGCTAGCGGGGGGGTTCAGGGAGCAGTTCTTC.